This T cell receptor beta chain is drawn from a study of tumor-infiltrating lymphocytes in primary liver carcinoma. Co-extracted RNA and DNA came from about 19-30 mg of unsorted bulk tissue. Total RNA (around 500 ng) served as template for TCR beta cDNA synthesis primed by a constant-region primer. Sequencing libraries for TCR beta derived from three nested multiplex PCR rounds that used slightly modified ARM-PCR. TCRdb used MiXCR to reprocess the multiplex PCR reads, holding one entry per CDR3 protein. The data show under 85,000 distinct CDR3 sequences, around 70% seen once. Details on this clonotype: A much larger clone differs by one base, so this may be a read error. This CDR3 is missing its conserved last phenylalanine or tryptophan, likely due to a read error.

The sample was liver tumor tissue from sampling region 1. Subset denoted: tumor region T1, superior pole. This sequence was found in a man aged 40-50 years with primary liver carcinoma and hepatitis B virus infection.

The CDR3 spells CASSVATGPDTGELFY. For the CDR3, the DNA is TGTGCCAGCAGCGTAGCTACGGGCCCCGACACCGGGGAGCTGTTTTAT. The chain combines TRBV9 with TRBJ2-2; D remains ambiguous. The length of the CDR3 is 16 residues. Germline V CDR1 and CDR2: SGDLS, YYNGEE. Trimming removed 0 bases at V and 3 bases at J, with 12 bases between.